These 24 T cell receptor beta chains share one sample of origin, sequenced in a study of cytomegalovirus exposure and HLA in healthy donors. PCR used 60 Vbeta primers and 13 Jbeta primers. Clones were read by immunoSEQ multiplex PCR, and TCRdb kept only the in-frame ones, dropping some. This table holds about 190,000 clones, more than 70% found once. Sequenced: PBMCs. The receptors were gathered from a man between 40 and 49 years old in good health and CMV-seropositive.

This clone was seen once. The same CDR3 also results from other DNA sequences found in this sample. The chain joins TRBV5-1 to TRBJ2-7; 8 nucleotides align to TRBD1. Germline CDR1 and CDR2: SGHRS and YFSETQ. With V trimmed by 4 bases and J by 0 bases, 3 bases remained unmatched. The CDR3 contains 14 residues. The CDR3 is CASSPGTGSYEQYF. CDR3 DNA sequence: TGCGCCAGCAGCCCCGGGACAGGCTCCTACGAGCAGTACTTC.

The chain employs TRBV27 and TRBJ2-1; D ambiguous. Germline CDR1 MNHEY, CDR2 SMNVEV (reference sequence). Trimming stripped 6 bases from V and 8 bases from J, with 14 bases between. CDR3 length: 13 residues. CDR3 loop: CASRAPDWDEQFF. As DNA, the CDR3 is TGTGCCAGCAGGGCGCCAGACTGGGATGAGCAGTTCTTC.

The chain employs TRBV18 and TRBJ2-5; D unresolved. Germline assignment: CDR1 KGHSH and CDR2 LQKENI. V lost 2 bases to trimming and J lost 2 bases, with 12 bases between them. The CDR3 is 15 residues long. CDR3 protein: CASSPELQKQETQYF. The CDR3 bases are TGTGCCAGCTCACCAGAGCTGCAAAAACAAGAGACCCAGTACTTC.

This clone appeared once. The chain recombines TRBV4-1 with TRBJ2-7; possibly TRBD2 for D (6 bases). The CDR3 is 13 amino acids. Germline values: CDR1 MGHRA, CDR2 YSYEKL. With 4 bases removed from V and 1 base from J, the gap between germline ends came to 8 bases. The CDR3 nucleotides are TGCGCCAGCAGCCTACGGGAGTCCTACGAGCAGTACTTC. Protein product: CASSLRESYEQYF.

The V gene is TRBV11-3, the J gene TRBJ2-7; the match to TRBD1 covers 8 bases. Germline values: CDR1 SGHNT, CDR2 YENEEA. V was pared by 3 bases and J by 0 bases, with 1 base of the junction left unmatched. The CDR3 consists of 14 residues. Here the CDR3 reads CASSLGQASYEQYF. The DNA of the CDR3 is TGTGCCAGCAGCTTGGGACAGGCCTCCTACGAGCAGTACTTC.

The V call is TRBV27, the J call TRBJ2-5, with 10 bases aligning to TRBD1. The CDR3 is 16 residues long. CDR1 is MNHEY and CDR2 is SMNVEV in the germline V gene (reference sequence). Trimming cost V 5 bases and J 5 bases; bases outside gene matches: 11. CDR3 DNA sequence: TGTGCCAGCAGTGCAGGGACAGGGGTTGGACGGGAGACCCAGTACTTC. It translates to CASSAGTGVGRETQYF.

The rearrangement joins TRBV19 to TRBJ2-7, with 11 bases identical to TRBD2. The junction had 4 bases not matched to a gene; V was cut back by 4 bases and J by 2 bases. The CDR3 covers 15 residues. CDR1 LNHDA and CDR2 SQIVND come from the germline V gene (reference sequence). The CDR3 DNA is TGTGCCAGTAGTACCGGGACTAGCGGCACCTACGAGCAGTACTTC. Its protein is CASSTGTSGTYEQYF.

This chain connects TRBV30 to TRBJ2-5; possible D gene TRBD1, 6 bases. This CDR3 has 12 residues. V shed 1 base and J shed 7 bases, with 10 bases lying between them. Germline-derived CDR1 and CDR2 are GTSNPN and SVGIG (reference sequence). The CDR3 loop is CAWSGGGATQYF. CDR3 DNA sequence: TGTGCCTGGAGTGGAGGGGGTGCGACCCAGTACTTC. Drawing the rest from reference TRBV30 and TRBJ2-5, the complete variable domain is SQTIHQWPATLVQPVGSPLSLECTVEGTSNPNLYWYRQAAGRGLQLLFYSVGIGQISSEVPQNLSASRPQDRQFILSSKKLLLSDSGFYLCAWSGGGATQYFGPGTRLLVL.

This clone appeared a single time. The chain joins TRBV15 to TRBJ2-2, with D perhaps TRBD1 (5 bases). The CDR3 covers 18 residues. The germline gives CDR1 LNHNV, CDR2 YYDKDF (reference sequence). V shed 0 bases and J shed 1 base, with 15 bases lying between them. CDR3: CATSRDQVRQLNTGELFF. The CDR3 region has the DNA TGTGCCACCAGCAGAGATCAAGTCCGACAGCTGAACACCGGGGAGCTGTTTTTT. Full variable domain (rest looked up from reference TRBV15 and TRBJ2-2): DAMVIQNPRYQVTQFGKPVTLSCSQTLNHNVMYWYQQKSSQAPKLLFHYYDKDFNNEADTPDNFQSRRPNTSFCFLDIRSPGLGDTAMYLCATSRDQVRQLNTGELFFGEGSRLTVL.

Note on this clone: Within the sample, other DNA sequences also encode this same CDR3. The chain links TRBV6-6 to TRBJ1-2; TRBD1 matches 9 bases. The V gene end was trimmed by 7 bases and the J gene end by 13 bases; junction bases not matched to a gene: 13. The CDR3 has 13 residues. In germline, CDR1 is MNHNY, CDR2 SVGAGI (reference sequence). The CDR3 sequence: CASTAGTGSYFTF. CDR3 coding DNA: TGTGCCAGCACAGCCGGGACAGGGTCCTATTTCACCTTC.

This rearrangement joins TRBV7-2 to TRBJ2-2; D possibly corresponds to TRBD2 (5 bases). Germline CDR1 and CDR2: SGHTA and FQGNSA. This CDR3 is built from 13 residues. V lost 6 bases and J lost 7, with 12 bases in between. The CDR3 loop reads CASSPRGSGELFF. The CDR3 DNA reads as TGTGCCAGCAGTCCCCGTGGGAGCGGGGAGCTGTTTTTT.

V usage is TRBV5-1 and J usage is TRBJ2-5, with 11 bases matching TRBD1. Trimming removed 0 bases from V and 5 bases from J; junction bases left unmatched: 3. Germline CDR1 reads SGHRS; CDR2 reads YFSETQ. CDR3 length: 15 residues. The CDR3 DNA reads TGCGCCAGCAGCTTGGCCGGGACAGGGGGGGAGACCCAGTACTTC. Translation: CASSLAGTGGETQYF.

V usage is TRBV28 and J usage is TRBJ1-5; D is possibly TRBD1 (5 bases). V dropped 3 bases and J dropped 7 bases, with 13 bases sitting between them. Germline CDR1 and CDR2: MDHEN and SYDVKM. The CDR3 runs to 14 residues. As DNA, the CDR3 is TGTGCCAGCAGTTTCAGGGTAGTGGGCCAGCCCCAGCATTTT. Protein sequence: CASSFRVVGQPQHF.

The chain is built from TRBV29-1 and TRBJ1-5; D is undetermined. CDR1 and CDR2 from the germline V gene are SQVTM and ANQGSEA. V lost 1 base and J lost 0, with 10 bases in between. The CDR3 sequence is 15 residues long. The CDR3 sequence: CSVEVGGNSNQPQHF. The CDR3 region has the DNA TGCAGCGTTGAAGTAGGAGGTAATAGCAATCAGCCCCAGCATTTT.

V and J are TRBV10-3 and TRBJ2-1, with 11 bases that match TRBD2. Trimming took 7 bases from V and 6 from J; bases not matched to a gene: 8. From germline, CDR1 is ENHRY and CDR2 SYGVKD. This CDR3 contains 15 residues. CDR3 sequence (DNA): TGTGCCATCAACTCACTAGCGGGAGAGGCCAATGAGCAGTTCTTC. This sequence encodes CAINSLAGEANEQFF.

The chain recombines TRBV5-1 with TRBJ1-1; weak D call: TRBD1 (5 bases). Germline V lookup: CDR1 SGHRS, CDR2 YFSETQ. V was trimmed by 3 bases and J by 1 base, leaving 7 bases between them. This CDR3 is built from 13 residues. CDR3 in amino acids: CASSSRANTEAFF. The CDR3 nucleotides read TGCGCCAGCAGCTCCAGGGCGAACACTGAAGCTTTCTTT.

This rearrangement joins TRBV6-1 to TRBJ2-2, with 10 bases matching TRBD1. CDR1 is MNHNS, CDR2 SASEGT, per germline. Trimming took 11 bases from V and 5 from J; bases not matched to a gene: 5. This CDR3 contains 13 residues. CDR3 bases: TGTGCCTCCTGGACAGGGGGAACCGGGGAGCTGTTTTTT. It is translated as CASWTGGTGELFF.

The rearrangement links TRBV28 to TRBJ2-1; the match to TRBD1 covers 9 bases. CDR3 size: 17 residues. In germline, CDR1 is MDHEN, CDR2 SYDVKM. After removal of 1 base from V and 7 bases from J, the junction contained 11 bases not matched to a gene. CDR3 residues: CASSLSHRGRFVNEQFF. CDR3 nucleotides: TGTGCCAGCAGTTTATCCCACAGGGGGCGTTTTGTTAATGAGCAGTTCTTC.

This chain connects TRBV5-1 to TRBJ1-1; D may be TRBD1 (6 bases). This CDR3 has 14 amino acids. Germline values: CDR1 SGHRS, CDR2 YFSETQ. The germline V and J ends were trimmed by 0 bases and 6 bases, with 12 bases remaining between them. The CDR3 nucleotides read TGCGCCAGCAGCTTGGTTGGCCAGGGGTCTGAAGCTTTCTTT. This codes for CASSLVGQGSEAFF.

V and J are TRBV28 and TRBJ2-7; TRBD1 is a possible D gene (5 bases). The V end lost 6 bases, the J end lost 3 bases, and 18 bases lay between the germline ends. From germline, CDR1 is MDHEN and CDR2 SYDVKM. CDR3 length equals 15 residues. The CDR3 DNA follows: TGTGCCAGCAGCACTACAGGATTTGAAGGCTACGAGCAGTACTTC. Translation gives CASSTTGFEGYEQYF. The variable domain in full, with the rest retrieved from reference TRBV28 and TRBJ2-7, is DVKVTQSSRYLVKRTGEKVFLECVQDMDHENMFWYRQDPGLGLRLIYFSYDVKMKEKGDIPEGYSVSREKKERFSLILESASTNQTSMYLCASSTTGFEGYEQYFGPGTRLTVT.

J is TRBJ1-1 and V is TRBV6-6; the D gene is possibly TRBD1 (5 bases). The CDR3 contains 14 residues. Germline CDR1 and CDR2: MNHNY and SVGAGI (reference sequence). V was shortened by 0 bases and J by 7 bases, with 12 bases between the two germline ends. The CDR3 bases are TGTGCCAGCAGTTACTCTGAAAGGAGGGGTGAAGCTTTCTTT. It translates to CASSYSERRGEAFF.

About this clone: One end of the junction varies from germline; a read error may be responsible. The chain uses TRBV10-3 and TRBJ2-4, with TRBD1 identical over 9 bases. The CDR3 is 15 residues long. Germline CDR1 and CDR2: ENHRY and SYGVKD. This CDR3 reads CAISELGQGSNSQYF. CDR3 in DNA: TGTGCCATCAGTGAGCTAGGACAGGGGTCAAACAGTCAGTACTTC.

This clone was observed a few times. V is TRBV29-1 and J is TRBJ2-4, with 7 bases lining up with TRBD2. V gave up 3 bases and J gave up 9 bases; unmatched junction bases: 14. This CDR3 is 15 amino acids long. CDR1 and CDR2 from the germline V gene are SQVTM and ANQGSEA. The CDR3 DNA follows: TGCAGCGTTGAGACCCTGGGGAGTGGGGGGGGCATTCAGTACTTC. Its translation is CSVETLGSGGGIQYF.

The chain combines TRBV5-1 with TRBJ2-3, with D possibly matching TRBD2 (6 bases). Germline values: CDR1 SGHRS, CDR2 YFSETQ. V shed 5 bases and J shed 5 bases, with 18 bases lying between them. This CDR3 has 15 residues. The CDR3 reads CASRRDSLGLDTQYF. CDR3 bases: TGCGCCAGCAGACGGGACTCTTTAGGACTAGATACGCAGTATTTT.